A selection of T cell receptor beta chains follows, all from one sample in a study of blood T cell repertoires in COVID-19. Generated by immunoSEQ multiplex PCR, the TCRdb table keeps only in-frame clones and is missing some. The table lists a few hundred thousand clones, about 87% of them singletons. Sample: peripheral blood. The source is a man between 65 and 85 years old with acute or convalescent COVID-19. The CDR3 runs from the conserved cysteine through the conserved F or W. The D gene is left open where the match is weak. Size is omitted from some rows. Given values are once, few, many or a class for expanded clones.

NA	TRBV23-1	TRBD2	TRBJ2-1	TGCGCCAGCAGTCAACCTCACCTGGGGACTAGGATCCATGAGCAGTTCTTC	CASSQPHLGTRIHEQFF
NA	TRBV7-9	TRBD2	TRBJ2-3	TGTGCCAGCAGCTCCGGACTAGCGTTAGGGGATACGCAGTATTTT	CASSSGLALGDTQYF
NA	TRBV6-5	TRBD2	TRBJ2-6	TGTGCCAGCAGTTACGGGGGGGCTGGGGCCAACGTCCTGACTTTC	CASSYGGAGANVLTF
NA	TRBV10-3	NA	TRBJ1-5	TGTGCCATCAGTGAGATGGGACTTAATCAGCCCCAGCATTTT	CAISEMGLNQPQHF
NA	TRBV6-2/TRBV6-3	TRBD2	TRBJ2-7	TGTGCCAGCAGTCAAGCTAGCGGGGGCTCCTACGAGCAGTACTTC	CASSQASGGSYEQYF
few	TRBV3-1/TRBV3-2	NA	TRBJ1-2	TGTGCCAGCAGCCCTGGGACAAGCTATGGCTACACCTTC	CASSPGTSYGYTF
NA	TRBV6-2/TRBV6-3	NA	TRBJ2-5	TGTGCCAGCAGCCGGAGGAGGGAGACCCAGTACTTC	CASSRRRETQYF
few	TRBV27	TRBD1	TRBJ2-1	TGTGCCAGCAGTCCATCTCCGGGACAGGGCCTCCATGAGCAGTTCTTC	CASSPSPGQGLHEQFF
NA	TRBV6-5	NA	TRBJ2-1	TGTGCCACCCGAGCAGGTCCACGGACAGCCCATGAGCAGTTCTTC	CATRAGPRTAHEQFF
NA	TRBV7-3	NA	TRBJ2-3	TGTGCCAGCAGCTTATTCGGAGATACGCAGTATTTT	CASSLFGDTQYF
NA	TRBV18	NA	TRBJ2-2	TGTGCCAGCTCACCCTCAGGAAGCGGGTACACCGGGGAGCTGTTTTTT	CASSPSGSGYTGELFF
NA	TRBV4-3	NA	TRBJ2-6	TGCGCCAGCAGCCCCGGGACACCAGACTCTGGGGCCAACGTCCTGACTTTC	CASSPGTPDSGANVLTF
NA	TRBV7-2	NA	TRBJ1-5	TGTGCCAGCAGCTTACGGGGGTTCAGCAATCAGCCCCAGCATTTT	CASSLRGFSNQPQHF
NA	TRBV9	NA	TRBJ1-1	TGTGCCAGCAGCGTAGCAGCGTCCTACACTGAAGCTTTCTTT	CASSVAASYTEAFF
NA	TRBV2	NA	TRBJ2-2	TGTGCCAGCAGCCTCGTCGGGGAGCTGTTTTTT	CASSLVGELFF
NA	TRBV4-1	TRBD1	TRBJ1-3	TGCGCCAGCAGCCTGGGGGACAGAGGTTCTGGAAACACCATATATTTT	CASSLGDRGSGNTIYF
once	TRBV9	NA	TRBJ2-1	TGTGCCAGCAGCGTAGGAGGGAGCGTCTACAATGAGCAGTTCTTC	CASSVGGSVYNEQFF
NA	TRBV5-4	TRBD1	TRBJ1-3	TGTGCCAGCAGCTCCTGGACAGGGGGAAACACCATATATTTT	CASSSWTGGNTIYF
few	TRBV28	NA	TRBJ1-5	TGTGCCAGCAGTTTTGCGGGACTTAATAGCAATCAGCCCCAGCATTTT	CASSFAGLNSNQPQHF
NA	TRBV2	TRBD1	TRBJ1-1	TGTGCCAGCAGACCAGAGACAGGGGGCACTGAAGCTTTCTTT	CASRPETGGTEAFF
NA	TRBV7-6	NA	TRBJ2-2	TGTGCCAGCAGTCGCCAGGGGCCCGGGGAGCTGTTTTTT	CASSRQGPGELFF
NA	TRBV6-5	TRBD1	TRBJ2-2	TGTGCCAGCAGTTTCTCGGACAGGGTCGGCACCGGGGAGCTGTTTTTT	CASSFSDRVGTGELFF
NA	TRBV6-5	TRBD2	TRBJ2-3	TGTGCCAGCAAAAGGAGCGGGAAAACCGATACGCAGTATTTT	CASKRSGKTDTQYF
NA	TRBV2	NA	TRBJ1-5	TGTGCCAGCGGGGAGCAGCCCCAGCATTTT	CASGEQPQHF
NA	TRBV7-9	NA	TRBJ2-7	TGTGCCAGCAGCTTAGTTGGGGAATCGGGGAACGAGCAGTACTTC	CASSLVGESGNEQYF
NA	TRBV5-4	TRBD1	TRBJ1-2	TGTGCCAGCAGCTTGAGGACAGGGGACTATGGCTACACCTTC	CASSLRTGDYGYTF
once	TRBV7-7	TRBD1	TRBJ2-7	TGTGCTAGCAGCCCCAAGGCAGGGGGCTACGAGCAGTACTTC	CASSPKAGGYEQYF
NA	TRBV10-3	TRBD1	TRBJ2-7	TGTGCCATCAGTTTGACAGGGGCAGCCTACGAGCAGTACTTC	CAISLTGAAYEQYF
few	TRBV7-9	NA	TRBJ2-7	TGTGCCAGCAGCTCGACAGGAAATGCCTACGAGCAGTACTTC	CASSSTGNAYEQYF